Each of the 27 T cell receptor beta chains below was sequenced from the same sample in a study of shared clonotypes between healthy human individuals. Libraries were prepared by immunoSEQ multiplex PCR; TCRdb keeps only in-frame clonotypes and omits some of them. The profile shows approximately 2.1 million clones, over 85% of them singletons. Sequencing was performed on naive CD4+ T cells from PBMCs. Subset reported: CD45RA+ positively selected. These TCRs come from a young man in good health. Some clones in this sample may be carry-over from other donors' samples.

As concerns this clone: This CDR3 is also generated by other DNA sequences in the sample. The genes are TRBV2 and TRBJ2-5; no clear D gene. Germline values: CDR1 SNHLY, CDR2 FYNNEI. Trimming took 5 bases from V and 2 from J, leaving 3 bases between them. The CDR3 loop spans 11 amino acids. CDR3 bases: TGTGCCAGCAGTTCTCAAGAGACCCAGTACTTC. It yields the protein CASSSQETQYF.

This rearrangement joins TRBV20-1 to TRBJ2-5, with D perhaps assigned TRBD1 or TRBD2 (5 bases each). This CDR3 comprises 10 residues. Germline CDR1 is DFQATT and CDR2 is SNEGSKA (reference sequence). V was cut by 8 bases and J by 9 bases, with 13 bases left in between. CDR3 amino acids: CSRVGDPQYF. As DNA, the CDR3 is TGCAGTCGTGTAGGGGACCCCCAGTACTTC.

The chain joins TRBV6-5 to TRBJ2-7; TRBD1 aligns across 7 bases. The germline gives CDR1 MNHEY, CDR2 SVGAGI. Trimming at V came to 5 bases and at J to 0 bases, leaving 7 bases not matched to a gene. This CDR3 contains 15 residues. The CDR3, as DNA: TGTGCCAGCAGTAAGCACGGGACAGCCTCCTACGAGCAGTACTTC. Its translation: CASSKHGTASYEQYF.

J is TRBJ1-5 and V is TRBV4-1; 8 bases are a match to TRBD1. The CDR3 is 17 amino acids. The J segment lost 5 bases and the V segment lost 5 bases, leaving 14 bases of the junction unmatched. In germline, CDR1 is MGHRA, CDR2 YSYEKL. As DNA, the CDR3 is TGCGCCAGCAGCTTTCGCCCCCAGGACAGGGCATATCAGCCCCAGCATTTT. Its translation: CASSFRPQDRAYQPQHF.

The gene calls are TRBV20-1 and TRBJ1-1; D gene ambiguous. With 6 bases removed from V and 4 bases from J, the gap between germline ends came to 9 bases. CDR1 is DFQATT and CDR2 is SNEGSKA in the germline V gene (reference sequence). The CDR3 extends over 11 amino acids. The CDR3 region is CSAARGTEAFF. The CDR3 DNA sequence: TGCAGTGCCGCCCGGGGCACTGAAGCTTTCTTT.

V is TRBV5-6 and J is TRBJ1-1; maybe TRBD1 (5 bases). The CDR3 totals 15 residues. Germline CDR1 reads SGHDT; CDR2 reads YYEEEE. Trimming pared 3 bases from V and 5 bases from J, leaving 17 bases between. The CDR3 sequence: CASSSGSAGGTEAFF. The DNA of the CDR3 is TGTGCCAGCAGCTCAGGGTCGGCCGGGGGGACTGAAGCTTTCTTT.

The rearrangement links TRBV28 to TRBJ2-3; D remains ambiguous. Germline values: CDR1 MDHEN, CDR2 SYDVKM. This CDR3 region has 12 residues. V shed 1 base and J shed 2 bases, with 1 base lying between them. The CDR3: CASSLFTDTQYF. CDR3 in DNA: TGTGCCAGCAGTTTATTCACAGATACGCAGTATTTT.

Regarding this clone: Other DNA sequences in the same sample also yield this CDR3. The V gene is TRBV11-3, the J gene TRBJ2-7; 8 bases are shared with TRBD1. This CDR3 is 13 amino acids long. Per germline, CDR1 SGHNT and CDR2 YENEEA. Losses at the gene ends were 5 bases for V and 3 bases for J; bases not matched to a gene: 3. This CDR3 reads CASSRTGGYEQYF. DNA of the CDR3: TGTGCCAGCAGCCGTACAGGGGGCTACGAGCAGTACTTC.

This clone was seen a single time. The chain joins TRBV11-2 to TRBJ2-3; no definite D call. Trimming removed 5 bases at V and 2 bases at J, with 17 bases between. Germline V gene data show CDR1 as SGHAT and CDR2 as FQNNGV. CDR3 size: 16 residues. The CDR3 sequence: CASSDSASAYTDTQYF. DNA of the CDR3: TGTGCCAGCAGCGATTCCGCGTCTGCCTACACAGATACGCAGTATTTT. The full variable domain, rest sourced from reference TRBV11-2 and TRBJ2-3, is EAGVAQSPRYKIIEKRQSVAFWCNPISGHATLYWYQQILGQGPKLLIQFQNNGVVDDSQLPKDRFSAERLKGVDSTLKIQPAKLEDSAVYLCASSDSASAYTDTQYFGPGTRLTVL.

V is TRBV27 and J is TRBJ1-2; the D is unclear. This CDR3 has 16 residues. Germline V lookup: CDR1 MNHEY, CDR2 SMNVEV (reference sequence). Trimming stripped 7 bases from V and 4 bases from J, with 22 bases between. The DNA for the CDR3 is TGTGCCAGCACCCCGCTGGGCGGCTCAAGTAGCTATGGCTACACCTTC. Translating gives CASTPLGGSSSYGYTF.

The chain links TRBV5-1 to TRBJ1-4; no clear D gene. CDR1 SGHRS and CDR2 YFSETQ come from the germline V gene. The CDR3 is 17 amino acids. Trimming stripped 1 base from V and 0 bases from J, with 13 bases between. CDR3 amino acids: CASSLKPEGATNEKLFF. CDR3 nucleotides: TGCGCCAGCAGCTTGAAACCAGAGGGAGCAACTAATGAAAAACTGTTTTTT.

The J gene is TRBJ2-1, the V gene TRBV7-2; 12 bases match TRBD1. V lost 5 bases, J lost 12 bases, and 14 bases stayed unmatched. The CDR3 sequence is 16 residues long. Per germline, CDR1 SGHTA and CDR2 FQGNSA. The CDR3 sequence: CASSRTGTGGTRGQFF. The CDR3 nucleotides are TGTGCCAGCAGCCGCACCGGGACAGGGGGCACTCGGGGGCAGTTCTTC.

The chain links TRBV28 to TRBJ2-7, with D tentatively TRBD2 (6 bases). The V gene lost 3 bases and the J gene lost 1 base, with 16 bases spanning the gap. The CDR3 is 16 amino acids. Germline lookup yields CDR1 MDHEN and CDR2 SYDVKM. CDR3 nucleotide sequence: TGTGCCAGCAGTTTTTTAGTCGGGGGTTTTTCCTACGAGCAGTACTTC. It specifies CASSFLVGGFSYEQYF. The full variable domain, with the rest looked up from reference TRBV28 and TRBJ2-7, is DVKVTQSSRYLVKRTGEKVFLECVQDMDHENMFWYRQDPGLGLRLIYFSYDVKMKEKGDIPEGYSVSREKKERFSLILESASTNQTSMYLCASSFLVGGFSYEQYFGPGTRLTVT.

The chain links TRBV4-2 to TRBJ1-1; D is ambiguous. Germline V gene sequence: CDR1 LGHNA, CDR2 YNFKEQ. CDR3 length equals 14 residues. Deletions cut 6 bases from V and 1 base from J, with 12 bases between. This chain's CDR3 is CASRVGLGNTEAFF. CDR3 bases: TGTGCCAGCAGGGTTGGGCTGGGGAACACTGAAGCTTTCTTT.

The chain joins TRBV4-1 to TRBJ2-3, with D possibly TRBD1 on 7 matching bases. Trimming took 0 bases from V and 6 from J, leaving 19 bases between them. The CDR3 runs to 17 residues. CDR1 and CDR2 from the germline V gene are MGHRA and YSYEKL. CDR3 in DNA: TGCGCCAGCAGCCAAGAGGTTAGCGGAGGGGGCAGGGATACGCAGTATTTT. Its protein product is CASSQEVSGGGRDTQYF.

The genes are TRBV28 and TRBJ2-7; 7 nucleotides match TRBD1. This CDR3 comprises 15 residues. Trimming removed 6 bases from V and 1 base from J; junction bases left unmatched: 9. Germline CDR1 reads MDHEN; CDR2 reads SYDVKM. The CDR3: CASSPTGTASYEQYF. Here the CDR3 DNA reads TGTGCCAGCAGCCCCACCGGGACAGCATCCTACGAGCAGTACTTC.

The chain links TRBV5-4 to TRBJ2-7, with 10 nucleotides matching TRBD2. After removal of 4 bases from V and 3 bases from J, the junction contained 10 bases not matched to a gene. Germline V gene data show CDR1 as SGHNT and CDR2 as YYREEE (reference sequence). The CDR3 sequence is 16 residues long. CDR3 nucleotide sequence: TGTGCCAGCAGCCGGGGCCTAGCGGGAGCGGGCTACGAGCAGTACTTC. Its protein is CASSRGLAGAGYEQYF. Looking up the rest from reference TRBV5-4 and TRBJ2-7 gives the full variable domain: ETGVTQSPTHLIKTRGQQVTLRCSSQSGHNTVSWYQQALGQGPQFIFQYYREEENGRGNFPPRFSGLQFPNYSSELNVNALELDDSALYLCASSRGLAGAGYEQYFGPGTRLTVT.

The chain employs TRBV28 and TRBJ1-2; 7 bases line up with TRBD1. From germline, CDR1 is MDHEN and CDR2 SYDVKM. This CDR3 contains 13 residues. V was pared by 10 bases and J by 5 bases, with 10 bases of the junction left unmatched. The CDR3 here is CATGQDLLYGYTF. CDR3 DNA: TGTGCCACCGGACAGGACCTTCTATATGGCTACACCTTC.

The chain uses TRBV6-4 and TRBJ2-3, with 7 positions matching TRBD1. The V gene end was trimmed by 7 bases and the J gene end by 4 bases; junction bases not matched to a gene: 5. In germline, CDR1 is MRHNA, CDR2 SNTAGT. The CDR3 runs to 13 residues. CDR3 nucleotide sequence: TGTGCCAGCACACGACAGGGTCCAGATACGCAGTATTTT. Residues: CASTRQGPDTQYF.

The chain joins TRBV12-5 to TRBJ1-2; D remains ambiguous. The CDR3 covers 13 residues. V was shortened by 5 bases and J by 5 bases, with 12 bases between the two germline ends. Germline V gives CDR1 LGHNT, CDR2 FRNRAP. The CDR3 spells CASGPDPGYGYTF. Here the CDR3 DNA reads TGTGCTAGTGGTCCGGACCCCGGTTATGGCTACACCTTC.

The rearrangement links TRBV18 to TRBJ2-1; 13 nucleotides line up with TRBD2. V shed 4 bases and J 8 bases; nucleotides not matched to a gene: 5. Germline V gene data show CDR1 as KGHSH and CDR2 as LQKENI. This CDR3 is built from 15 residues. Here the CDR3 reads CASSHPGLAGYEQFF. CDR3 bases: TGTGCCAGCTCACACCCGGGACTAGCGGGATATGAGCAGTTCTTC.

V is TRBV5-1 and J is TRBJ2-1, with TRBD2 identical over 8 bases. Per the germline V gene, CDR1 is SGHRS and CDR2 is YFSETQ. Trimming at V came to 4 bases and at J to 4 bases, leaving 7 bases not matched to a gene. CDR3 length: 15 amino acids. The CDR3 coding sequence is TGCGCCAGCAGCGCGAGCGGGGGTACGTACAATGAGCAGTTCTTC. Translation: CASSASGGTYNEQFF.

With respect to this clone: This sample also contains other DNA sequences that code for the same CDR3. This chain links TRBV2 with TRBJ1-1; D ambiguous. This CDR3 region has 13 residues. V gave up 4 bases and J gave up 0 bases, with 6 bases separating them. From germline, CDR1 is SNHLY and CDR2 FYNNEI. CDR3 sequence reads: CASSVEVNTEAFF. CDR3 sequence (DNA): TGTGCCAGCAGTGTCGAGGTGAACACTGAAGCTTTCTTT.

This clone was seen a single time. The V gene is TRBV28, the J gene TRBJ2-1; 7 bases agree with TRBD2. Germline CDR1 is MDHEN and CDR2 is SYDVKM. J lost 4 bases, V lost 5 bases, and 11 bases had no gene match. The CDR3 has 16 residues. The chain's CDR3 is CASSPRSSGLYNEQFF. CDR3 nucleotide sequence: TGTGCCAGCAGTCCTAGATCTAGCGGATTATACAATGAGCAGTTCTTC.

The CDR3 DNA reads as TGTGCCAGCAGTCGTAACAGGGATATGAGATGGACTGAAGCTTTCTTT. It is translated as CASSRNRDMRWTEAFF. The chain carries TRBV5-6 and TRBJ1-1, with a weak D call TRBD1 (6 bases). The CDR3 covers 16 residues. The germline V and J ends were trimmed by 5 bases and 5 bases, with 22 bases remaining between them. Germline CDR1 is SGHDT and CDR2 is YYEEEE.

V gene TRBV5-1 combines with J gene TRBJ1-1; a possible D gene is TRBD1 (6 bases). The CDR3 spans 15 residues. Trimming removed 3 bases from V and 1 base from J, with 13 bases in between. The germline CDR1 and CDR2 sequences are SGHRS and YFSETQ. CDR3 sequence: CASSSGTRSNTEAFF. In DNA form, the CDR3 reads TGCGCCAGCAGCTCCGGGACACGTTCGAACACTGAAGCTTTCTTT.

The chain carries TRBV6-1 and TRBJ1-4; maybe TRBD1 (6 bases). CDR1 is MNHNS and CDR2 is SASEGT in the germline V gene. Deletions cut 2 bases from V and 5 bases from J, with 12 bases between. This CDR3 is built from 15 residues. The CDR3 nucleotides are TGTGCCAGCAGTGAATGGGTGGGGGCGAATGAAAAACTGTTTTTT. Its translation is CASSEWVGANEKLFF.